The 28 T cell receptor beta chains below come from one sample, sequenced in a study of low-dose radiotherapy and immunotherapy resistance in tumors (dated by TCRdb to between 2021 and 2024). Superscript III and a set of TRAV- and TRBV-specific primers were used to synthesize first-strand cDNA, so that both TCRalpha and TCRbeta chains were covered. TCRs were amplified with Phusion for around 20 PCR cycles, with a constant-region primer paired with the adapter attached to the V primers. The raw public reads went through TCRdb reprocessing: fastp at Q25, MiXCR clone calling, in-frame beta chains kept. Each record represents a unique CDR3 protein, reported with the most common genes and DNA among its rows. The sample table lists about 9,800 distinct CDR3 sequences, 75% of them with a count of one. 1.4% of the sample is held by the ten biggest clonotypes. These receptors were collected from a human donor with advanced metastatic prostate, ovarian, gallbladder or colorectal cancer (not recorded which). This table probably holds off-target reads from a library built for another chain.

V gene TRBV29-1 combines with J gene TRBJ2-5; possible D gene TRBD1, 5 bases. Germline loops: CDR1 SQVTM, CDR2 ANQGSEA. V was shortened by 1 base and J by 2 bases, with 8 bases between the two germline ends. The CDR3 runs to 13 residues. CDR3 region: CSVEGTLQETQYF. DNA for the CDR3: TGCAGCGTTGAAGGGACACTACAAGAGACCCAGTACTTC. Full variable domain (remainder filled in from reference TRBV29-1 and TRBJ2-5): SAVISQKPSRDICQRGTSLTIQCQVDSQVTMMFWYRQQPGQSLTLIATANQGSEATYESGFVIDKFPISRPNLTFSTLTVSNMSPEDSSIYLCSVEGTLQETQYFGPGTRLLVL.

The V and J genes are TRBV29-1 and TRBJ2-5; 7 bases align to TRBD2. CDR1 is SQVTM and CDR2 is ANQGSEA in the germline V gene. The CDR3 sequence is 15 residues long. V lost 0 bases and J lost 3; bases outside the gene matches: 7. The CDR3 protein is CSVEDRWEGKETQYF. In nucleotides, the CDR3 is TGCAGCGTTGAAGATCGGTGGGAGGGGAAAGAGACCCAGTACTTC. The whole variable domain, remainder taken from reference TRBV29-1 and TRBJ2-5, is SAVISQKPSRDICQRGTSLTIQCQVDSQVTMMFWYRQQPGQSLTLIATANQGSEATYESGFVIDKFPISRPNLTFSTLTVSNMSPEDSSIYLCSVEDRWEGKETQYFGPGTRLLVL.

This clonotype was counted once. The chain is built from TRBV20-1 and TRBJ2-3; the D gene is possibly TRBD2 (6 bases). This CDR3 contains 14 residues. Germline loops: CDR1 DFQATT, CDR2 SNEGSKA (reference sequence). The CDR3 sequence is CSPAGLAISNTQYF. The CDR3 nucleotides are TGCAGCCCCGCGGGGCTAGCGATTTCAAATACGCAGTATTTT.

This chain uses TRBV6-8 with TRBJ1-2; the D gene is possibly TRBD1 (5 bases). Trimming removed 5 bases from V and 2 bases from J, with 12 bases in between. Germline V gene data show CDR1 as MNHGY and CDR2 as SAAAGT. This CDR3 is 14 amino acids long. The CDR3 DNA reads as TGTGCCAGCAGTGCCGGGGGGGGGAACTATGGCTACACCTTC. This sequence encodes CASSAGGGNYGYTF.

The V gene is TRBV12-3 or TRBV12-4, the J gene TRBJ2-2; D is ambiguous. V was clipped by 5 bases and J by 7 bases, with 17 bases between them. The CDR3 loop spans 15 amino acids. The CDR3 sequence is CASSLMTALGGELFF. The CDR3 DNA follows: TGTGCCAGCAGTCTAATGACGGCGCTAGGCGGGGAGCTGTTTTTT.

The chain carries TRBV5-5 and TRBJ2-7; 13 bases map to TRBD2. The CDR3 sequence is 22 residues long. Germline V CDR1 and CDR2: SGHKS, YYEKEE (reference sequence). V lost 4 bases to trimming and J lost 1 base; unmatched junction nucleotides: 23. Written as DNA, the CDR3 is TGTGCCAGCAGCCTGCTGGGCCAGGTATATCGGTGGACTAGCGGGAGTTCCTACGAGCAGTACTTC. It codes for CASSLLGQVYRWTSGSSYEQYF.

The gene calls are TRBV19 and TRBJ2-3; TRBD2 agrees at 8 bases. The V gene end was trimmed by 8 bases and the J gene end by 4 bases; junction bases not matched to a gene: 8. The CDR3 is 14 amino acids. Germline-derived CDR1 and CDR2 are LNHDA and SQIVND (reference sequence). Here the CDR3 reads CASGLAGRADTQYF. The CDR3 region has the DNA TGTGCCAGTGGATTAGCGGGACGCGCAGATACGCAGTATTTT.

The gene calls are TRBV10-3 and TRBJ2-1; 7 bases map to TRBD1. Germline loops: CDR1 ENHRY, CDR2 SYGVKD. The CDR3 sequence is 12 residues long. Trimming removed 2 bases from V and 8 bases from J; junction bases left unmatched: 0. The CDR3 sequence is CAISEQGDEQFF. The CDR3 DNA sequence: TGTGCCATCAGTGAGCAGGGGGATGAGCAGTTCTTC.

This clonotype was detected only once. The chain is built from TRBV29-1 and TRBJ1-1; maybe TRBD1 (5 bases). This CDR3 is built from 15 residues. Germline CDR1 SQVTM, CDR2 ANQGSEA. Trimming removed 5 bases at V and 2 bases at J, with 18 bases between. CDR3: CSVTGLGAINTEAFF. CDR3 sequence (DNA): TGCAGCGTTACAGGTCTCGGGGCCATTAACACTGAAGCTTTCTTT.

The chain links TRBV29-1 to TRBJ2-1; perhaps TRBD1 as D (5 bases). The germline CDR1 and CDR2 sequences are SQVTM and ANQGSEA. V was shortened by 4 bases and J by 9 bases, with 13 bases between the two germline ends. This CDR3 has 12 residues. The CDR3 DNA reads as TGCAGCGTTGCAGTTGCAGGGCGTGAGCAGTTCTTC. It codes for CSVAVAGREQFF.

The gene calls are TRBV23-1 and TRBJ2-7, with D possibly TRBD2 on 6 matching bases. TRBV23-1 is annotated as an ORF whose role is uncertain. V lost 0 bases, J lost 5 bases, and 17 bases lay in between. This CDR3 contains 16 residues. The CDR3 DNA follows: TGCGCCAGCAGTCAATCGGAGGCGGGGCCCAACCACGAGCAGTACTTC. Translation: CASSQSEAGPNHEQYF.

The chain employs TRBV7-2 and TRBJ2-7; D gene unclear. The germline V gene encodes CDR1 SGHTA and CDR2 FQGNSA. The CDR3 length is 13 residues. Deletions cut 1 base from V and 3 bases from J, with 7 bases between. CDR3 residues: CASSLDSVYEQYF. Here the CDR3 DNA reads TGTGCCAGCAGCTTAGATTCTGTCTACGAGCAGTACTTC.

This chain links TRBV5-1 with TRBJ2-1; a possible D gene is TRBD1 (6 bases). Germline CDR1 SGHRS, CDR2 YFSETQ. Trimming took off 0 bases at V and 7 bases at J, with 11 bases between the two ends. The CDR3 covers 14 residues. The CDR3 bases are TGCGCCAGCAGCTTGGGACAGGCCGGGAATGAGCAGTTCTTC. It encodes CASSLGQAGNEQFF.

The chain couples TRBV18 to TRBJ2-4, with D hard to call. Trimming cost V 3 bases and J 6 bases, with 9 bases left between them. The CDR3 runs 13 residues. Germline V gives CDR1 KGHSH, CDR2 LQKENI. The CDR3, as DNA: TGTGCCAGCTCACCGCCCGGGTTAAACATTCAGTACTTC. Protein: CASSPPGLNIQYF.

Here the CDR3 DNA reads TGTGCCAGCATATATTCCGGCAGGAAAGAGACCCAGTACTTC. Translating it yields CASIYSGRKETQYF. The rearrangement links TRBV6-4 to TRBJ2-5; D is uncertain. The CDR3 length is 14 residues. Germline CDR1 reads MRHNA; CDR2 reads SNTAGT. V lost 7 bases, J lost 3 bases, and 15 bases lay in between.

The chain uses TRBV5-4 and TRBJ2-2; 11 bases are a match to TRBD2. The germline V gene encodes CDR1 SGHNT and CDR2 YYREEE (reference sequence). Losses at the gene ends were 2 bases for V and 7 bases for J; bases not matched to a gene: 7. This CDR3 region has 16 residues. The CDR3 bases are TGTGCCAGCAGCTTTTCTCTAGCGGGAGGAAACGGGGAGCTGTTTTTT. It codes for CASSFSLAGGNGELFF.

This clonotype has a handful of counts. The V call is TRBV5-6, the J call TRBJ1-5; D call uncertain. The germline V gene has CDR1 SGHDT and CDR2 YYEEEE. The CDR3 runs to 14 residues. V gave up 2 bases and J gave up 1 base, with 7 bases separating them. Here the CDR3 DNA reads TGTGCCAGCAGCTTCTGGGGAAGCAATCAGCCCCAGCATTTT. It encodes CASSFWGSNQPQHF.

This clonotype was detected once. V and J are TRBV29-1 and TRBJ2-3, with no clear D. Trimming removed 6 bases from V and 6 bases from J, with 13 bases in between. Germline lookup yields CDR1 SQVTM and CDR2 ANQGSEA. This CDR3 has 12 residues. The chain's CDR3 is CSVGRAADTQYF. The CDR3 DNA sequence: TGCAGCGTGGGTAGGGCGGCCGATACGCAGTATTTT.

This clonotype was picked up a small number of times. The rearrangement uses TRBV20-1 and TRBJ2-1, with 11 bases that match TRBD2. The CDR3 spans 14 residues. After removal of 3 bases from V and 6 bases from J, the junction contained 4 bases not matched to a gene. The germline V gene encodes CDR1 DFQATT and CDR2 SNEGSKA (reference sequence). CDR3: CSARLAGGSNEQFF. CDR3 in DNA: TGCAGTGCTAGGCTAGCGGGAGGAAGCAATGAGCAGTTCTTC.

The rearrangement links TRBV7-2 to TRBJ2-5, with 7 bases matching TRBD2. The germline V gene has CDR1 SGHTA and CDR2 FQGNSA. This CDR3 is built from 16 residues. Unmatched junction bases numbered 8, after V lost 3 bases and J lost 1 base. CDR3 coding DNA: TGTGCCAGCAGCTTGATTAGCGGGTTAGGCCAAGAGACCCAGTACTTC. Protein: CASSLISGLGQETQYF. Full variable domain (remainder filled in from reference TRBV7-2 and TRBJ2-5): GAGVSQSPSNKVTEKGKDVELRCDPISGHTALYWYRQSLGQGLEFLIYFQGNSAPDKSGLPSDRFSAERTGGSVSTLTIQRTQQEDSAVYLCASSLISGLGQETQYFGPGTRLLVL.

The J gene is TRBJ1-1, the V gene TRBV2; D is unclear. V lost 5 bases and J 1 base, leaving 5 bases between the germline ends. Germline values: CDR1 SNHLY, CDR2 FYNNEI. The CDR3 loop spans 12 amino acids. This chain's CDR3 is CASSYTNTEAFF. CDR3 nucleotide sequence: TGTGCCAGCAGTTACACGAACACTGAAGCTTTCTTT.

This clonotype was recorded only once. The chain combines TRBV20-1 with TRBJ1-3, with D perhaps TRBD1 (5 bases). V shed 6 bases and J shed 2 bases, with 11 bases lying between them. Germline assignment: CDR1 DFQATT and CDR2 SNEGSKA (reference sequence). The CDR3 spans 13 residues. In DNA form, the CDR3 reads TGCAGTGCGCTTGGACAAACTGGAAACACCATATATTTT. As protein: CSALGQTGNTIYF.

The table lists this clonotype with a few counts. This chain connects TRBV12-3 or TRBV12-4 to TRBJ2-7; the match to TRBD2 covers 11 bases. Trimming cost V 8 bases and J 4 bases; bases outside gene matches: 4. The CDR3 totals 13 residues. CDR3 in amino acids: CASRLAGGYEQYF. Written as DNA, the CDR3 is TGTGCCAGCCGGCTAGCGGGAGGTTACGAGCAGTACTTC.

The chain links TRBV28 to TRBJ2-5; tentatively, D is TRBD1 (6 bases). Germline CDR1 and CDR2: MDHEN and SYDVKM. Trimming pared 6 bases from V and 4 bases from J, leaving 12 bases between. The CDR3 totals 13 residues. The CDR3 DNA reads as TGTGCCAGCAGCCCAGGGGCACCAGAGACCCAGTACTTC. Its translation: CASSPGAPETQYF. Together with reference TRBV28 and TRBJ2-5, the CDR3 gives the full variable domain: DVKVTQSSRYLVKRTGEKVFLECVQDMDHENMFWYRQDPGLGLRLIYFSYDVKMKEKGDIPEGYSVSREKKERFSLILESASTNQTSMYLCASSPGAPETQYFGPGTRLLVL.

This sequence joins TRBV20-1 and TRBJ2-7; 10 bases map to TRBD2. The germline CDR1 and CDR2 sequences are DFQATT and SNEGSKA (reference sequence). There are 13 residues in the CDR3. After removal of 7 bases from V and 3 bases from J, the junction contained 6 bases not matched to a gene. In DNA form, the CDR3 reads TGCAGTGGCAGACTAGCGGGCGTCTACGAGCAGTACTTC. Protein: CSGRLAGVYEQYF.

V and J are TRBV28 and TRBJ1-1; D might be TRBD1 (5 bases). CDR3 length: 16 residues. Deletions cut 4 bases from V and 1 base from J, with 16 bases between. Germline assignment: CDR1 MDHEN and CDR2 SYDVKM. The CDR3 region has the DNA TGTGCCAGCAGTTATCTCTCGGCAGGGCGGAACACTGAAGCTTTCTTT. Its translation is CASSYLSAGRNTEAFF.

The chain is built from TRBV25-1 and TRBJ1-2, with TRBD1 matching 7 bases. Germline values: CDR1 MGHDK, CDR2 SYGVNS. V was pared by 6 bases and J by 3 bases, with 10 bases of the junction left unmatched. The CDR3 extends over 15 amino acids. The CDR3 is CASSKPGQPHYGYTF. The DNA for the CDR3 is TGTGCCAGCAGCAAACCGGGACAGCCTCACTATGGCTACACCTTC.

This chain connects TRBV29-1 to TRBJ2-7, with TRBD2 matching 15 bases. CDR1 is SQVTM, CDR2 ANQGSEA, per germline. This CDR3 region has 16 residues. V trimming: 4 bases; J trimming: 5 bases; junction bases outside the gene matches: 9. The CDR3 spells CSVVRTSGRAFDEQYF. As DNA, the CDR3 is TGCAGCGTTGTCCGGACTAGCGGGAGGGCCTTCGACGAGCAGTACTTC.